Sequencing of this T cell receptor (beta chain) was carried out in a study of immune heterogeneity within non-small cell lung tumors. With 32 V and 13 J primers, multiplex PCR amplified the TCR beta CDR3. TCRdb re-derived calls from the multiplex PCR reads in MiXCR, one entry per CDR3 protein. The sample lists some 31,000 distinct CDR3 sequences; around 30% were seen once. The CDR3 sequence is 16 residues long. Per germline, CDR1 MNHNS and CDR2 SASEGT. J lost 0 bases, V lost 7 bases, and 3 bases had no gene match. At least ten counts were recorded for this clonotype. What it binds is not known. The starting template was genomic DNA from bulk tumor, around 660 ng per sample. Primary tumors were biopsied several times each, far apart, intraoperatively. With untreated, newly diagnosed non-small cell lung cancer, the patients went on to undergo curative surgery. Overall study findings and caveats: Clonotypes of T-cell receptor beta found at high frequency were largely distinct between individual patients. Tumor sites within a patient were found to share identical dominant CDR3 beta clonotypes, and site-unique high-frequency clones were also present.

Sequencing was performed on lung tumor tissue. The receptor's source is a man in his forties with non-small cell lung cancer. The gene calls are TRBV6-1 and TRBJ2-7; 16 nucleotides line up with TRBD2. The CDR3 DNA reads as TGTGCCAGCATTGGGACTAGCGGGAGGGCCTCCTACGAGCAGTACTTC. Residues: CASIGTSGRASYEQYF.